These 27 T cell receptor beta chains originate from one sample sequenced in a study of T cell changes during pregnancy in multiple sclerosis. Profiling relied on immunoSEQ multiplex PCR, and the TCRdb table lists in-frame clones only, not all of them. The profile shows about 40,000 clones, about 90% of them singletons. Sequencing was performed on peripheral blood, taken in the first trimester of pregnancy. These receptors were collected from a female donor in good health, enrolled as a control in a pregnancy study.

The chain uses TRBV18 and TRBJ1-1; TRBD1 matches 8 bases. Germline CDR1 is KGHSH and CDR2 is LQKENI. The V gene end was trimmed by 3 bases and the J gene end by 0 bases; junction bases not matched to a gene: 6. The CDR3 is made up of 16 amino acids. The CDR3 DNA sequence: TGTGCCAGCTCACCGACAGGGGATGGTGTGAACACTGAAGCTTTCTTT. Its protein product is CASSPTGDGVNTEAFF. The whole variable domain, filled in from reference TRBV18 and TRBJ1-1, reads NAGVMQNPRHLVRRRGQEARLRCSPMKGHSHVYWYRQLPEEGLKFMVYLQKENIIDESGMPKERFSAEFPKEGPSILRIQQVVRGDSAAYFCASSPTGDGVNTEAFFGQGTRLTVV.

The count of this clone is one. The chain recombines TRBV7-2 with TRBJ1-1; D gene unclear. The CDR3 has 17 residues. In germline, CDR1 is SGHTA, CDR2 FQGNSA. Between the trimmed V and J ends, which lost 3 bases and 0 bases, there was a span of 17 bases. The CDR3 loop is CASSLVVQRVLNTEAFF. The DNA of the CDR3 is TGTGCCAGCAGCTTGGTGGTACAGCGGGTTTTGAACACTGAAGCTTTCTTT. The full variable domain, in which reference TRBV7-2 and TRBJ1-1 provide the parts outside the CDR3, is GAGVSQSPSNKVTEKGKDVELRCDPISGHTALYWYRQSLGQGLEFLIYFQGNSAPDKSGLPSDRFSAERTGGSVSTLTIQRTQQEDSAVYLCASSLVVQRVLNTEAFFGQGTRLTVV.

The rearrangement links TRBV19 to TRBJ2-1; TRBD2 agrees at 8 bases. V lost 3 bases and J lost 8; bases outside the gene matches: 15. Per germline, CDR1 LNHDA and CDR2 SQIVND (reference sequence). This CDR3 spans 17 amino acids. CDR3 amino acids: CASSIRGGGAFFDEQFF. CDR3 sequence (DNA): TGTGCCAGTAGTATTCGGGGGGGCGGGGCATTCTTCGATGAGCAGTTCTTC.

This clone has just one count. V is TRBV7-2 and J is TRBJ2-5; 8 bases map to TRBD2. The CDR3 runs 16 residues. Germline CDR1 and CDR2: SGHTA and FQGNSA. This CDR3 is CASAGVKAGGGETQYF. CDR3 bases: TGTGCGAGTGCGGGGGTGAAGGCGGGGGGAGGGGAGACCCAGTACTTC. Full variable domain (remainder filled in from reference TRBV7-2 and TRBJ2-5): GAGVSQSPSNKVTEKGKDVELRCDPISGHTALYWYRQSLGQGLEFLIYFQGNSAPDKSGLPSDRFSAERTGGSVSTLTIQRTQQEDSAVYLCASAGVKAGGGETQYFGPGTRLLVL.

This chain joins TRBV13 and TRBJ2-7; a possible D gene is TRBD2 (5 bases). CDR3 size: 14 residues. V lost 3 bases, J lost 2 bases, and 11 bases lay in between. From germline, CDR1 is PRHDT and CDR2 FYEKMQ (reference sequence). For the CDR3, the DNA is TGTGCCAGCAGCTTGTTCCGGGGAACCTACGAGCAGTACTTC. It yields the protein CASSLFRGTYEQYF.

The chain is built from TRBV19 and TRBJ2-2, with 12 nucleotides matching TRBD2. Trimming cost V 8 bases and J 7 bases; bases outside gene matches: 8. Germline values: CDR1 LNHDA, CDR2 SQIVND (reference sequence). This CDR3 contains 15 residues. DNA for the CDR3: TGTGCCAGTGCTACTAGCGGGGGGTGGGGCGGGGAGCTGTTTTTT. It yields the protein CASATSGGWGGELFF.

This chain joins TRBV7-2 and TRBJ1-1; D unclear. This CDR3 comprises 14 residues. The V end was cut by 1 base, the J end by 5 bases, with 11 bases between. Germline CDR1 and CDR2: SGHTA and FQGNSA. The CDR3 region has the DNA TGTGCCAGCAGCTTAGAGGGATCGGGGACTGAAGCTTTCTTT. This codes for CASSLEGSGTEAFF.

The chain employs TRBV10-3 and TRBJ1-1; D gene uncertain. Per germline, CDR1 ENHRY and CDR2 SYGVKD. The CDR3 has 13 residues. The V end was cut by 11 bases, the J end by 0 bases, with 13 bases between. The DNA of the CDR3 is TGTGCCGCCCGCGTCGGGTTGAACACTGAAGCTTTCTTT. Translation: CAARVGLNTEAFF.

This chain joins TRBV4-1 and TRBJ2-3; a possible D gene is TRBD1 (8 bases). From germline, CDR1 is MGHRA and CDR2 YSYEKL. V was clipped by 1 base and J by 7 bases, with 18 bases between them. The CDR3 is 16 amino acids. CDR3 sequence: CASSQVNRGGPHTQYF. Here the CDR3 DNA reads TGCGCCAGCAGCCAAGTCAACAGGGGGGGGCCTCATACGCAGTATTTT.

The rearrangement joins TRBV5-4 to TRBJ1-5; D possibly corresponds to TRBD1 (5 bases). The CDR3 is made up of 14 amino acids. Germline assignment: CDR1 SGHNT and CDR2 YYREEE (reference sequence). The ends were cut back, 2 bases at V and 7 bases at J, with 13 bases in the middle. CDR3 residues: CASSFGGGLQPQHF. In nucleotides, the CDR3 is TGTGCCAGCAGCTTCGGGGGGGGGTTGCAGCCCCAGCATTTT.

V and J are TRBV10-3 and TRBJ2-7, with D possibly TRBD1 on 6 matching bases. Trimming left V 7 bases short and J 0 bases short, with 13 bases between. Germline lookup yields CDR1 ENHRY and CDR2 SYGVKD. The CDR3 extends over 14 amino acids. The CDR3, as DNA: TGTGCCATCACCCAGGGGCTCCTCTCCTACGAGCAGTACTTC. Translating it yields CAITQGLLSYEQYF.

The chain couples TRBV9 to TRBJ2-7; TRBD2 matches 7 bases. This CDR3 has 14 amino acids. Germline values: CDR1 SGDLS, CDR2 YYNGEE. V shed 4 bases, J shed 1 base, and the junction held 5 bases outside the gene matches. The CDR3 region has the DNA TGTGCCAGCAGCTCCGGGACTACTTCCTACGAGCAGTACTTC. Encoded protein: CASSSGTTSYEQYF.

The rearrangement links TRBV28 to TRBJ2-5; 7 nucleotides align to TRBD1. The CDR3 sequence is 15 residues long. The germline V gene has CDR1 MDHEN and CDR2 SYDVKM. J gave up 5 bases and V 5 bases, and 11 bases lay outside the gene matches. CDR3 residues: CASSLQRGPWETQYF. CDR3 nucleotides: TGTGCCAGCAGTCTCCAGAGGGGGCCTTGGGAGACCCAGTACTTC.

The rearrangement uses TRBV12-5 and TRBJ1-3, with D possibly TRBD1 on 6 matching bases. Germline V gives CDR1 LGHNT, CDR2 FRNRAP. Trimming cost V 4 bases and J 2 bases, with 15 bases left between them. This CDR3 contains 16 residues. CDR3 in amino acids: CASGSPGGIAGNTIYF. DNA for the CDR3: TGTGCTAGTGGTTCCCCGGGGGGCATCGCTGGAAACACCATATATTTT. Looking up the rest from reference TRBV12-5 and TRBJ1-3 gives the full variable domain: DARVTQTPRHKVTEMGQEVTMRCQPILGHNTVFWYRQTMMQGLELLAYFRNRAPLDDSGMPKDRFSAEMPDATLATLKIQPSEPRDSAVYFCASGSPGGIAGNTIYFGEGSWLTVV.

V gene TRBV6-1 combines with J gene TRBJ1-1; D is possibly TRBD1 (5 bases). The length of the CDR3 is 15 residues. Germline V CDR1 and CDR2: MNHNS, SASEGT. Trimming removed 0 bases at V and 10 bases at J, with 18 bases between. The CDR3 loop is CASSEAPGGGGTAFF. The CDR3 DNA reads as TGTGCCAGCAGTGAAGCCCCTGGTGGGGGGGGAACAGCTTTCTTT.

This clone is judged medium-sized. The CDR3 nucleotides read TGTGCCAGCAGCTTAGGCGAGACTGGAAACACCATATATTTT. Amino acids: CASSLGETGNTIYF. V is TRBV7-6 and J is TRBJ1-3; D unclear. The CDR3 totals 14 residues. In germline, CDR1 is SGHVS, CDR2 FNYEAQ. Trimming took 1 base from V and 2 from J, leaving 6 bases between them.

The V and J genes are TRBV7-9 and TRBJ2-5; TRBD1 is a possible D gene (7 bases). There are 14 residues in the CDR3. The germline CDR1 and CDR2 sequences are SEHNR and FQNEAQ (reference sequence). V lost 2 bases and J lost 5, with 12 bases in between. The CDR3 DNA reads as TGTGCCAGCAGCTTATCGGCAGGGGGGGAGACCCAGTACTTC. Translated, it gives CASSLSAGGETQYF.

This clone is a singleton in its sample. The J gene is TRBJ2-5, the V gene TRBV10-3; TRBD2 aligns across 14 bases. CDR1 is ENHRY and CDR2 is SYGVKD in the germline V gene. This CDR3 has 16 amino acids. V lost 7 bases and J lost 7; bases outside the gene matches: 11. This CDR3 reads CAITSTSGGAVATQYF. The CDR3 region has the DNA TGTGCCATCACCTCGACTAGCGGGGGGGCCGTCGCGACCCAGTACTTC.

The chain recombines TRBV10-3 with TRBJ2-1, with TRBD2 matching over 7 bases. CDR3 length: 15 residues. The J segment lost 4 bases and the V segment lost 6 bases, leaving 9 bases of the junction unmatched. The germline CDR1 and CDR2 sequences are ENHRY and SYGVKD. The CDR3 sequence is CAIRAGDGPYNEQFF. The DNA of the CDR3 is TGTGCCATCAGGGCGGGAGACGGGCCGTACAATGAGCAGTTCTTC.

This chain joins TRBV7-2 and TRBJ2-4; 8 positions agree with TRBD1. Germline lookup yields CDR1 SGHTA and CDR2 FQGNSA. V lost 1 base, J lost 15 bases, and 8 bases stayed unmatched. The CDR3 has 13 residues. The CDR3 sequence: CASSLGPRQGRYF. CDR3 in DNA: TGTGCCAGCAGCTTAGGACCCCGACAGGGGCGGTACTTC. Full variable domain (outside the CDR3, taken from reference TRBV7-2 and TRBJ2-4): GAGVSQSPSNKVTEKGKDVELRCDPISGHTALYWYRQSLGQGLEFLIYFQGNSAPDKSGLPSDRFSAERTGGSVSTLTIQRTQQEDSAVYLCASSLGPRQGRYFGAGTRLSVL.

The rearrangement uses TRBV9 and TRBJ1-5, with TRBD1 matching 7 bases. Germline assignment: CDR1 SGDLS and CDR2 YYNGEE. This CDR3 has 14 residues. V lost 4 bases and J lost 5; bases outside the gene matches: 6. The chain's CDR3 is CASSPGQVYQPQHF. Written as DNA, the CDR3 is TGTGCCAGCAGCCCCGGACAGGTATATCAGCCCCAGCATTTT.

The rearrangement links TRBV27 to TRBJ2-5, with TRBD2 identical over 8 bases. This CDR3 comprises 15 residues. V trimming: 4 bases; J trimming: 2 bases; junction bases outside the gene matches: 6. Germline assignment: CDR1 MNHEY and CDR2 SMNVEV (reference sequence). The CDR3 nucleotides read TGTGCCAGCAGTTCGAACCCTAGCGGGCAAGAGACCCAGTACTTC. As protein: CASSSNPSGQETQYF.

The gene calls are TRBV6-6 and TRBJ1-2, with 8 bases fitting TRBD1. Germline-derived CDR1 and CDR2 are MNHNY and SVGAGI (reference sequence). The CDR3 totals 16 residues. Trimming took 0 bases from V and 6 from J; bases not matched to a gene: 9. The DNA for the CDR3 is TGTGCCAGCAGTTACTCCCTTCCGGGACAGGAAGATGGCTACACCTTC. Its protein is CASSYSLPGQEDGYTF.

This clone was seen once. This chain links TRBV18 with TRBJ2-5; 8 bases line up with TRBD2. V was pared by 3 bases and J by 4 bases, with 4 bases of the junction left unmatched. The CDR3 contains 14 residues. Looked up from germline, CDR1 is KGHSH and CDR2 is LQKENI. The CDR3: CASSPSSGLETQYF. The DNA for the CDR3 is TGTGCCAGCTCACCGTCTAGCGGGTTAGAGACCCAGTACTTC.

The chain recombines TRBV6-1 with TRBJ2-1; D is perhaps TRBD1 (6 bases). This CDR3 is 17 amino acids long. In germline, CDR1 is MNHNS, CDR2 SASEGT. V lost 0 bases to trimming and J lost 0 bases, with 12 bases between them. CDR3 sequence: CASSEAGGWSSYNEQFF. CDR3 bases: TGTGCCAGCAGTGAAGCAGGGGGTTGGAGCTCCTACAATGAGCAGTTCTTC.

The chain links TRBV4-3 to TRBJ2-3; TRBD1 agrees at 10 bases. Germline CDR1 reads LGHNA; CDR2 reads YSLEER. The CDR3 has 16 residues. Losses at the gene ends were 4 bases for V and 3 bases for J; bases not matched to a gene: 7. The CDR3 loop is CASSLRTGGETDTQYF. The CDR3 region has the DNA TGCGCCAGCAGCCTTCGGACAGGGGGGGAGACAGATACGCAGTATTTT.

The rearrangement joins TRBV7-9 to TRBJ1-2; tentative D call: TRBD1 (5 bases). The CDR3 loop spans 16 amino acids. Trimming took 4 bases from V and 6 from J, leaving 21 bases between them. Germline CDR1 is SEHNR and CDR2 is FQNEAQ (reference sequence). CDR3 bases: TGTGCCAGCAGCTCTAGGACACACTCGGTCAAAAATGGCTACACCTTC. Its translation is CASSSRTHSVKNGYTF.